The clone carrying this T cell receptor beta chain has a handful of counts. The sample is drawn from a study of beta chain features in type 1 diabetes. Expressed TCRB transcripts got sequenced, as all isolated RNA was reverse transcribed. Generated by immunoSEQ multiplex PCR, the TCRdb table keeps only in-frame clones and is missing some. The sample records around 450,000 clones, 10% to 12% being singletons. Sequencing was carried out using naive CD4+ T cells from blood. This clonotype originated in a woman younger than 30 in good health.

The CDR3 loop is CASSFSRTGEGQPQHF. CDR3 in DNA: TGTGCCAGCAGTTTCTCCCGGACAGGGGAGGGACAGCCCCAGCATTTT. The chain is built from TRBV28 and TRBJ1-5; 9 bases agree with TRBD1. The CDR3 contains 16 residues. J lost 7 bases, V lost 3 bases, and 10 bases had no gene match. Germline V gene lookup returns CDR1 MDHEN and CDR2 SYDVKM.